The 23 T cell receptor beta chains below come from one sample, sequenced in a study of blood T cell repertoires in COVID-19. Sequencing used immunoSEQ multiplex PCR; TCRdb keeps in-frame clones, though not all of them. The repertoire includes 60,000 to 75,000 clones, roughly 90% of them detected once, and approximately 4% sits in the top ten. Sequencing was carried out using peripheral blood. The receptors shown here come from a human donor in a cohort sampled during active COVID-19.

CDR3 amino acids: CASSQDRTGSSYEQYF. The CDR3 bases are TGCGCCAGCAGCCAAGATCGGACAGGAAGCTCCTACGAGCAGTACTTC. V gene TRBV4-3 combines with J gene TRBJ2-7, with TRBD1 matching 7 bases. Germline CDR1 reads LGHNA; CDR2 reads YSLEER. Unmatched junction bases numbered 5, after V lost 0 bases and J lost 0 bases. The CDR3 runs 16 residues.

The chain combines TRBV3-1 (or the pseudogene TRBV3-2) with TRBJ2-1; 14 nucleotides match TRBD2. The CDR3 runs 15 residues. Germline V gene sequence: CDR1 LGHDT, CDR2 YNNKEL (reference sequence). The trim removed 4 bases at V and 9 bases at J, leaving 5 bases unmatched. The CDR3 DNA is TGTGCCAGCAGCCCGGGACTAGCGGGAGTTGGTGAGCAGTTCTTC. Its protein is CASSPGLAGVGEQFF.

The rearrangement links TRBV6-6 to TRBJ2-1; D is undetermined. The V and J ends lost 2 bases and 9 bases respectively, with 8 bases between them. CDR1 and CDR2 from the germline V gene are MNHNY and SVGAGI (reference sequence). This CDR3 comprises 12 residues. CDR3 residues: CASSYMSFEQFF. Written as DNA, the CDR3 is TGTGCCAGCAGTTACATGTCGTTTGAGCAGTTCTTC.

The chain links TRBV18 to TRBJ2-3, with TRBD2 matching 12 bases. With 6 bases clipped from V and 6 bases from J, the junction kept 4 bases outside the gene matches. The CDR3 runs to 14 residues. Germline CDR1 reads KGHSH; CDR2 reads LQKENI. The CDR3 loop is CASSLAGGLDTQYF. The DNA for the CDR3 is TGTGCCAGCTCCCTAGCGGGAGGGTTGGATACGCAGTATTTT.

The chain couples TRBV7-2 to TRBJ2-1, with 8 bases aligning to TRBD1. The CDR3 loop spans 15 amino acids. Germline-derived CDR1 and CDR2 are SGHTA and FQGNSA. V lost 5 bases and J lost 2; bases outside the gene matches: 5. This chain's CDR3 is CASSLTTGAYNEQFF. CDR3 DNA: TGTGCCAGCAGCCTTACGACAGGGGCCTACAATGAGCAGTTCTTC. Full variable domain (rest looked up from reference TRBV7-2 and TRBJ2-1): GAGVSQSPSNKVTEKGKDVELRCDPISGHTALYWYRQSLGQGLEFLIYFQGNSAPDKSGLPSDRFSAERTGGSVSTLTIQRTQQEDSAVYLCASSLTTGAYNEQFFGPGTRLTVL.

The chain joins TRBV2 to TRBJ2-7; tentatively, D is TRBD1 (6 bases). Germline V gene data show CDR1 as SNHLY and CDR2 as FYNNEI. The CDR3 totals 13 residues. V was cut by 2 bases and J by 6 bases, with 11 bases left in between. CDR3 residues: CASSERDTSEQYF. As DNA, the CDR3 is TGTGCCAGCAGTGAAAGGGACACCTCCGAGCAGTACTTC.

This chain links TRBV11-3 with TRBJ2-1; the D gene is possibly TRBD2 (5 bases). In germline, CDR1 is SGHNT, CDR2 YENEEA. The CDR3 spans 14 residues. Trimming shortened V by 8 bases and J by 8 bases, and 19 bases separated the two germline ends. CDR3: CASQKRAEWDEQFF. As DNA, the CDR3 is TGTGCCAGCCAGAAGAGGGCCGAATGGGATGAGCAGTTCTTC.

The V gene is TRBV7-6, the J gene TRBJ2-2; 13 bases fit TRBD2. The CDR3 length is 16 residues. V shed 5 bases and J 7 bases; nucleotides not matched to a gene: 7. Germline CDR1 is SGHVS and CDR2 is FNYEAQ. The chain's CDR3 is CASSQGLAGSVGELFF. The CDR3 DNA is TGTGCCAGCAGCCAGGGACTAGCGGGATCGGTCGGGGAGCTGTTTTTT.

The chain combines TRBV9 with TRBJ2-2, with D tentatively TRBD2 (5 bases). The germline gives CDR1 SGDLS, CDR2 YYNGEE. The CDR3 consists of 16 residues. With 0 bases removed from V and 4 bases from J, the gap between germline ends came to 13 bases. The CDR3 DNA reads TGTGCCAGCAGCGTAGTAGGGCGGGCGGGCACCGGGGAGCTGTTTTTT. It codes for CASSVVGRAGTGELFF.

This chain connects TRBV29-1 to TRBJ1-1, with D perhaps matching TRBD1 (5 bases). The V end was cut by 3 bases, the J end by 2 bases, with 7 bases between. The CDR3 totals 12 residues. Germline CDR1 and CDR2: SQVTM and ANQGSEA. CDR3 nucleotide sequence: TGCAGCGTTGACGGGGGAAACACTGAAGCTTTCTTT. Its translation: CSVDGGNTEAFF.

This rearrangement joins TRBV7-2 to TRBJ2-7; 8 bases map to TRBD1. The germline V gene has CDR1 SGHTA and CDR2 FQGNSA. The length of the CDR3 is 15 residues. J was trimmed by 5 bases and V by 2 bases; bases with no gene match: 8. CDR3 protein: CASSLSGTGSDEQYF. Written as DNA, the CDR3 is TGTGCCAGCAGCTTATCCGGGACAGGTTCAGACGAGCAGTACTTC.

V and J are TRBV5-6 and TRBJ1-2, with D tentatively TRBD1 (6 bases). V lost 5 bases to trimming and J lost 0 bases, with 8 bases between them. The CDR3 extends over 13 amino acids. Germline-derived CDR1 and CDR2 are SGHDT and YYEEEE. In DNA, the CDR3 is TGTGCCAGCAGGACAGGTGCTAACTATGGCTACACCTTC. Its translation is CASRTGANYGYTF.

This clone was recorded only once. The chain links TRBV9 to TRBJ1-5, with D uncertain. This CDR3 is 12 amino acids long. V dropped 3 bases and J dropped 4 bases, with 5 bases sitting between them. The germline V gene encodes CDR1 SGDLS and CDR2 YYNGEE. As DNA, the CDR3 is TGTGCCAGCAGCGACGGGAATCAGCCCCAGCATTTT. This sequence encodes CASSDGNQPQHF.

This clone has a handful of counts. The V gene is TRBV6-4, the J gene TRBJ1-6, with 12 bases aligning to TRBD1. This CDR3 contains 14 residues. Looked up from germline, CDR1 is MRHNA and CDR2 is SNTAGT. Trimming removed 3 bases from V and 10 bases from J; junction bases left unmatched: 1. The CDR3 bases are TGTGCCAGCAGTGAAGGGACAGGGGGCTCACCCCTCCACTTT. Translating gives CASSEGTGGSPLHF.

The chain recombines TRBV5-5 with TRBJ1-5, with D perhaps matching TRBD1 (6 bases). CDR1 SGHKS and CDR2 YYEKEE come from the germline V gene (reference sequence). Trimming removed 3 bases at V and 1 base at J, with 17 bases between. The CDR3 totals 17 residues. The CDR3 DNA reads as TGTGCCAGCAGCTACCGGGACATGAGTTTAAGCAATCAGCCCCAGCATTTT. Residues: CASSYRDMSLSNQPQHF.

The V call is TRBV7-9, the J call TRBJ1-1; 8 bases map to TRBD1. There are 17 residues in the CDR3. Per germline, CDR1 SEHNR and CDR2 FQNEAQ (reference sequence). The V and J ends lost 4 bases and 1 base, in that order; junction bases with no gene match: 11. Written as DNA, the CDR3 is TGTGCCAGCAGCTCCAACGTCCTGACAGGGGCGAACACTGAAGCTTTCTTT. Protein sequence: CASSSNVLTGANTEAFF.

Only one count was recorded for this clone. V gene TRBV24-1 combines with J gene TRBJ2-3; 7 bases match TRBD1. The CDR3 contains 16 residues. The germline V gene encodes CDR1 KGHDR and CDR2 SFDVKD. With 2 bases clipped from V and 5 bases from J, the junction kept 9 bases outside the gene matches. The CDR3 DNA reads as TGTGCCACCAGTGATTCGCTAGACAGGGCAGGAGATACGCAGTATTTT. Translated: CATSDSLDRAGDTQYF.

This clone appeared a few times. The J gene is TRBJ1-1, the V gene TRBV18; 9 bases fit TRBD1. The CDR3 covers 14 residues. The germline CDR1 and CDR2 sequences are KGHSH and LQKENI. V gave up 1 base and J gave up 4 bases; unmatched junction bases: 1. CDR3 bases: TGTGCCAGCTCACCACGGGACAGGGCCACTGAAGCTTTCTTT. This sequence encodes CASSPRDRATEAFF.

In its sample, this clone was seen once. V is TRBV11-3 and J is TRBJ2-3; 14 positions match TRBD2. The CDR3 runs 16 residues. Per the germline V gene, CDR1 is SGHNT and CDR2 is YENEEA. With 4 bases clipped from V and 2 bases from J, the junction kept 2 bases outside the gene matches. In DNA form, the CDR3 reads TGTGCCAGCAGCTGGACTAGCGGGGGGACCACAGATACGCAGTATTTT. Translation: CASSWTSGGTTDTQYF.

The V gene is TRBV4-1, the J gene TRBJ2-7; the D gene is possibly TRBD1 (6 bases). Trimming removed 0 bases at V and 4 bases at J, with 13 bases between. Germline CDR1 reads MGHRA; CDR2 reads YSYEKL. This CDR3 comprises 15 residues. The CDR3 nucleotides are TGCGCCAGCAGCCAAGATAAACAGGGTATGTACGAGCAGTACTTC. Encoded protein: CASSQDKQGMYEQYF.

The count of this clone is one. The genes are TRBV19 and TRBJ2-3; the match to TRBD1 covers 9 bases. Germline trimming cut 7 bases from V and 3 bases from J; bases unmatched to any gene: 8. The CDR3 is 15 residues long. Germline loops: CDR1 LNHDA, CDR2 SQIVND (reference sequence). Written as DNA, the CDR3 is TGTGCCAGTACTATTGGACAGGGGTTTACAGATACGCAGTATTTT. Its translation is CASTIGQGFTDTQYF.

The rearrangement uses TRBV19 and TRBJ1-5, with a possible D match to TRBD1 (6 bases). Per the germline V gene, CDR1 is LNHDA and CDR2 is SQIVND (reference sequence). The V end was cut by 5 bases, the J end by 6 bases, with 14 bases between. There are 14 residues in the CDR3. The CDR3: CASSPGGGLQPQHF. DNA of the CDR3: TGTGCCAGTAGTCCCGGGGGGGGGCTTCAGCCCCAGCATTTT.

This clone showed up just once. The gene calls are TRBV11-2 and TRBJ1-1; maybe TRBD1 (6 bases). The CDR3 has 15 amino acids. Germline V lookup: CDR1 SGHAT, CDR2 FQNNGV. Trimming stripped 4 bases from V and 0 bases from J, with 12 bases between. The CDR3 bases are TGTGCCAGCAGCTCGACAGGAAACATGAACACTGAAGCTTTCTTT. It is translated as CASSSTGNMNTEAFF.